The T cell receptor beta chain described here comes from a study of shared clonotypes between healthy human individuals. J lost 4 bases, V lost 6 bases, and 20 bases had no gene match. The CDR3 runs 19 residues. Germline CDR1 reads MNHEY; CDR2 reads SMNVEV (reference sequence). Whole-study results and caveats: Sampling was confined to blood; repertoires within tissues likely differ.

A remark on this clone: As yet, its antigen is unknown.

In the authors' workflow: ImmunoSEQ supplied junction-only sequences lacking quality scores, so filtering was different. The protocol was immunoSEQ multiplex PCR, while the TCRdb copy is restricted to in-frame clones and leaves out a portion. The D gene and trimming were derived from the DNA, and the V and J assignments and clone size from that table. This sample carries some 79,000 clones, around 57% of them seen once, and the ten largest clones take 51%. The sample was memory CD8+ T cells sorted from blood. Specified subset: CD45RO+ cells pooled with CCR7-negative TemRA cells. This clonotype was sampled from a man between 25 and 39 years old in good health. J is TRBJ2-2 and V is TRBV27, with TRBD2 matching 7 bases. The CDR3 bases are TGTGCCAGCAGCCCATCAGGGCTAGCGGCAGCATCGGGCACCGGGGAGCTGTTTTTT. Its translation: CASSPSGLAAASGTGELFF.